This T cell receptor (beta chain) originates from a study of OX40 agonist ivuxolimab in advanced cancers. Context from the whole study: Ivuxolimab was a fully human IgG2 agonistic monoclonal antibody targeting the costimulatory receptor OX40 (CD134). Partial responses occurred in three dose-escalation patients: two with cutaneous melanoma and one with hepatocellular carcinoma. In the dose-escalation cohort, roughly 80% of patients were male, and the mean age was roughly 60 years, with a range of roughly 20 to 80. Patients were allowed to have had prior anti-PD-1, anti-PD-L1 or anti-CTLA-4 therapy, and 30% to 50% of the dose-escalation patients had previously received checkpoint inhibitors. The purpose of peripheral TCRbeta sequencing was to test whether ivuxolimab changed TCR sequence diversity and led to clonal T-cell expansion. The paper covers the monotherapy dose-escalation part of the phase I ivuxolimab trial, which included N ≈ 50 patients. Intravenous ivuxolimab was administered to patients every 2 weeks at six dose levels: 0.01, 0.1, 0.3, 1.5, 3 and 10 mg/kg. Of the roughly 52 dose-escalation patients, hepatocellular carcinoma was present in around 20, melanoma in some 15, renal cell carcinoma in 9 and head and neck cancer in 9. Study-wide conclusions, independent of this receptor: In the 0.1-3.0 mg/kg groups, partial responders had among the lowest normalized peripheral clonal expansion, particularly in CD8+ T cells. Clonal expansion of both CD4+ and CD8+ blood T cells was observed from baseline to week 6 at doses 0.1 to 3.0 mg/kg. Low levels of normalized T-cell clonal expansion were also seen in some patients who did not respond. After ivuxolimab, more expanded clones were found on average in CD8+ T cells than in CD4+ T cells. Antigen specificity was not determined for the clonally expanded peripheral T cells.

Patients with autoimmune disease history or receiving systemic immunosuppression were excluded from the trial. Peripheral blood for TCR sequencing was collected from all dose cohorts at baseline, on cycle 4 day 1, and on cycle 7 day 1. The samples were taken from a phase I, first-in-human, multicenter, open-label dose-escalation trial of ivuxolimab. Adults with locally advanced or metastatic melanoma, renal cell, hepatocellular, or head and neck squamous cell carcinoma were enrolled in the trial. Before TCR sequencing, CD4+ and CD8+ T cells were separately sorted from peripheral blood. V is shortened by 4 bases, J by 7 bases, and the region joining them spans 16 bases. Spanning cysteine to phenylalanine, the CDR3 consists of 14 amino acids. Only the CDR3 DNA stays, 42 bases, in frame from base 1. CDR1 and CDR2 were assigned from the germline V gene as LGHNA and YSLEER. In the case of this clone: No cognate antigen has been identified for it. Within one base of it there is no much larger clone, and no base qualities were kept.

To sequence the TCRbeta CDR3 region, genomic DNA was isolated from the sorted cells. The immunoSEQ Assay was used for sequencing of TCRbeta CDR3 regions. TCRdb holds this immuneACCESS table with in-frame rearrangements only. Some clones are missing; in checked studies, unresolved V genes explain under half, and the rest has no known cause. This sample gives around 35,000 clones in total; 65% to 90% of them show up just once. The ten largest clones take up under 1.5% of the sample. The chain uses TRBV4-3 and TRBJ1-1, with the D gene call left open. The source material was CD4+ or CD8+ T cells sorted from blood, sampled in a trial of the OX40 agonist ivuxolimab. This receptor was obtained from an adult with an advanced solid tumor such as melanoma, head and neck, liver or kidney cancer. The encoded CDR3 is CASSPRGGGFEAFF. The bases read TGCGCCAGCAGCCCCCGGGGAGGTGGGTTTGAAGCTTTCTTT.